The clone carrying this TCR beta chain was counted at least ten times. Its target is not known. This record belongs to a study of T-cell reconstitution after alpha-beta-depleted transplantation in children. Overall study findings and caveats: Reportedly, alpha-beta T cells present about two months post-transplant originated from several hundred expanded clones of graft origin. Elevated TCRbeta diversity at day 60 was traced, in some patients, to surviving recipient T cells and thymic progenitors. Most T-cell counts and diversity one year after the transplant came from T cells that were newly produced.

The TCRbeta library incorporated unique molecular identifiers. One entry per CDR3 protein, called by TCRdb with MiXCR from the PCR reads. The sample has approximately 110,000 distinct CDR3 sequences; under 30% are singletons. The CDR3 consists of 15 residues. CDR1 MDHEN and CDR2 SYDVKM come from the germline V gene. V was pared by 6 bases and J by 8 bases, with 20 bases between. Sequenced material: PBMCs, mostly from graft donor cells, taken 180 days after TCRalphabeta/CD19-depleted stem cell transplant. V usage is TRBV28 and J usage is TRBJ2-1; D call uncertain. The sequence came from a male patient between 2 and 10 years old who had a stem cell transplant for chronic granulomatous disease, so the T cells may come from the graft donor. The DNA for the CDR3 is TGTGCCAGCAGACGCCAGGCACCAGCTTTGGATGAGCAGTTCTTC. Its translation: CASRRQAPALDEQFF. Using reference TRBV28 and TRBJ2-1 for the parts outside the CDR3, the full variable domain is DVKVTQSSRYLVKRTGEKVFLECVQDMDHENMFWYRQDPGLGLRLIYFSYDVKMKEKGDIPEGYSVSREKKERFSLILESASTNQTSMYLCASRRQAPALDEQFFGPGTRLTVL.